The source of this T cell receptor (beta chain) is a study of CD8 T cells in Susac syndrome. As for the study in general: Within the group of sequenced Susac syndrome patients, more than five had active disease and fewer than 10 were in remission.

RNA totalling about 0.5 to 1 ug underwent reverse transcription with random hexamers. It was immunoSEQ multiplex PCR that amplified TCR beta CDR3 across 54 Vbeta and 13 Jbeta. TCRdb re-derived calls from the immunoSEQ multiplex PCR reads in MiXCR, one entry per CDR3 protein. The sample records hundreds of thousands of distinct CDR3 sequences, around 93% being singletons. The authors carried out high-throughput sequencing of TCR beta. They applied it to CD8+ and CD4+ T cells obtained from blood. Patients with Susac syndrome met diagnostic criteria that were recently defined for definite or probable disease. There are 15 residues in the CDR3. CDR1 SGHAT and CDR2 FQNNGV come from the germline V gene. The V end was cut by 4 bases, the J end by 0 bases, with 12 bases between.

V usage is TRBV11-2 and J usage is TRBJ1-1; D is ambiguous. The sequenced material came from CD4+ T cells from PBMCs. The sequence was obtained from a human donor with Susac syndrome. CDR3 sequence (DNA): TGTGCCAGCAGCTCTAGGGCGTTCATGAACACTGAAGCTTTCTTT. Its translation: CASSSRAFMNTEAFF.